These 29 T cell receptor beta chains were sequenced from one sample in a study of T cell responses to AZD1222 COVID-19 vaccine. TCRdb's copy holds only in-frame clones and misses some; the assay was immunoSEQ multiplex PCR. The repertoire holds some 140,000 clones, with about 87% as singletons. The input for sequencing was peripheral blood, taken on day 0 of AZD1222 vaccination. These receptors all come from an adult in good health.

This chain joins TRBV9 and TRBJ1-4; 7 bases fit TRBD1. The CDR3 length is 19 residues. The V gene end was trimmed by 3 bases and the J gene end by 8 bases; junction bases not matched to a gene: 22. The germline V gene has CDR1 SGDLS and CDR2 YYNGEE. CDR3 in amino acids: CASSDSGTAGSLVVEKLFF. In DNA, the CDR3 is TGTGCCAGCAGCGACTCCGGGACAGCTGGAAGTCTCGTGGTCGAAAAACTGTTTTTT.

The chain is built from TRBV4-3 and TRBJ1-2; unclear D gene. Trimming took 1 base from V and 0 from J, leaving 9 bases between them. Germline values: CDR1 LGHNA, CDR2 YSLEER. The CDR3 consists of 15 residues. CDR3 nucleotides: TGCGCCAGCAGCCAAGGTCAGCTAGCTAACTATGGCTACACCTTC. Protein sequence: CASSQGQLANYGYTF.

The chain is built from TRBV6-2 or TRBV6-3 and TRBJ2-7; no reliable D call. Germline V gives CDR1 MNHEY, CDR2 SVGEGT. The CDR3 has 13 amino acids. Trimming removed 2 bases from V and 6 bases from J, with 11 bases in between. CDR3: CASSYLLRVEQYF. CDR3 nucleotides: TGTGCCAGCAGTTACCTTCTTAGGGTCGAGCAGTACTTC.

The J gene is TRBJ1-1, the V gene TRBV11-2; a weak D match, TRBD1 (6 bases). V lost 0 bases and J 3 bases, leaving 11 bases between the germline ends. The CDR3 totals 15 residues. The germline V gene has CDR1 SGHAT and CDR2 FQNNGV. The CDR3 bases are TGTGCCAGCAGCTTAGAAACAGGGAGATACACTGAAGCTTTCTTT. Its protein product is CASSLETGRYTEAFF. Together with reference TRBV11-2 and TRBJ1-1, the CDR3 gives the full variable domain: EAGVAQSPRYKIIEKRQSVAFWCNPISGHATLYWYQQILGQGPKLLIQFQNNGVVDDSQLPKDRFSAERLKGVDSTLKIQPAKLEDSAVYLCASSLETGRYTEAFFGQGTRLTVV.

The V and J genes are TRBV29-1 and TRBJ2-1; TRBD2 matches at 8 bases. In germline, CDR1 is SQVTM, CDR2 ANQGSEA. This CDR3 region has 17 residues. Unmatched junction bases numbered 7, after V lost 0 bases and J lost 0 bases. The CDR3 DNA reads as TGCAGCGTTGAAGATCCTAGCGGGTCTTTCTCCTACAATGAGCAGTTCTTC. Translating gives CSVEDPSGSFSYNEQFF.

V gene TRBV6-2 or TRBV6-3 combines with J gene TRBJ2-1; D unresolved. Germline-derived CDR1 and CDR2 are MNHEY and SVGEGT. CDR3 size: 14 residues. V lost 3 bases and J lost 3, with 9 bases in between. The CDR3 DNA is TGTGCCAGCAGTTATTCGGCCAGCTACAATGAGCAGTTCTTC. Its translation: CASSYSASYNEQFF.

The V gene is TRBV4-2, the J gene TRBJ1-2; possible D gene TRBD1, 5 bases. Deletions cut 1 base from V and 6 bases from J, with 12 bases between. Germline V gives CDR1 LGHNA, CDR2 YNFKEQ. The CDR3 is 14 residues long. In nucleotides, the CDR3 is TGTGCCAGCAGCCAAGGGGTGCAGGGCAATGGCTACACCTTC. It encodes CASSQGVQGNGYTF.

The chain employs TRBV27 and TRBJ2-1; perhaps TRBD2 as D (6 bases). The CDR3 contains 14 residues. V shed 8 bases and J shed 0 bases, with 11 bases lying between them. CDR1 is MNHEY and CDR2 is SMNVEV in the germline V gene (reference sequence). CDR3 in amino acids: CASCRGSSYNEQFF. The DNA for the CDR3 is TGTGCCAGCTGTCGGGGGAGCTCCTACAATGAGCAGTTCTTC.

The chain employs TRBV18 and TRBJ1-2, with D unresolved. Trimming removed 6 bases at V and 0 bases at J, with 11 bases between. The CDR3 runs to 14 residues. Germline V gene data show CDR1 as KGHSH and CDR2 as LQKENI. CDR3 amino acids: CASSWQPANYGYTF. The CDR3 DNA reads as TGTGCCAGCTCCTGGCAACCAGCTAACTATGGCTACACCTTC. Complete variable domain (other parts from reference TRBV18 and TRBJ1-2): NAGVMQNPRHLVRRRGQEARLRCSPMKGHSHVYWYRQLPEEGLKFMVYLQKENIIDESGMPKERFSAEFPKEGPSILRIQQVVRGDSAAYFCASSWQPANYGYTFGSGTRLTVV.

V and J are TRBV28 and TRBJ1-5; possibly TRBD1 for D (6 bases). The CDR3 runs 17 residues. Germline V lookup: CDR1 MDHEN, CDR2 SYDVKM. V was trimmed by 6 bases and J by 0 bases, leaving 18 bases between them. This CDR3 is CASSRTVGGHSNQPQHF. In DNA, the CDR3 is TGTGCCAGCAGCCGCACGGTAGGGGGACATAGCAATCAGCCCCAGCATTTT.

The J gene is TRBJ2-3, the V gene TRBV5-1; D perhaps matches TRBD2 (6 bases). The CDR3 covers 14 residues. Looked up from germline, CDR1 is SGHRS and CDR2 is YFSETQ. Deletions cut 5 bases from V and 6 bases from J, with 16 bases between. CDR3 amino acids: CASRGGAAVDTQYF. CDR3 DNA sequence: TGCGCCAGCAGAGGAGGGGCGGCGGTCGATACGCAGTATTTT. The full variable domain, its missing parts supplied by reference TRBV5-1 and TRBJ2-3, is KAGVTQTPRYLIKTRGQQVTLSCSPISGHRSVSWYQQTPGQGLQFLFEYFSETQRNKGNFPGRFSGRQFSNSRSEMNVSTLELGDSALYLCASRGGAAVDTQYFGPGTRLTVL.

J is TRBJ1-3 and V is TRBV19; no reliable D call. Germline lookup yields CDR1 LNHDA and CDR2 SQIVND (reference sequence). V dropped 10 bases and J dropped 2 bases, with 15 bases sitting between them. The CDR3 contains 14 residues. CDR3 in amino acids: CATKGRKTGNTIYF. The CDR3 coding sequence is TGTGCCACAAAGGGAAGGAAAACTGGAAACACCATATATTTT. The whole variable domain, remainder taken from reference TRBV19 and TRBJ1-3, is DGGITQSPKYLFRKEGQNVTLSCEQNLNHDAMYWYRQDPGQGLRLIYYSQIVNDFQKGDIAEGYSVSREKKESFPLTVTSAQKNPTAFYLCATKGRKTGNTIYFGEGSWLTVV.

This rearrangement joins TRBV6-2 or TRBV6-3 to TRBJ2-1; possibly TRBD2 for D (5 bases). The CDR3 is made up of 15 amino acids. Germline V gene data show CDR1 as MNHEY and CDR2 as SVGEGT. Deletions cut 0 bases from V and 3 bases from J, with 9 bases between. CDR3 coding DNA: TGTGCCAGCAGTTACTCGCCAGGAGGCTACAATGAGCAGTTCTTC. This translates into CASSYSPGGYNEQFF.

This sequence joins TRBV7-9 and TRBJ1-1; 7 bases are shared with TRBD1. The germline CDR1 and CDR2 sequences are SEHNR and FQNEAQ (reference sequence). This CDR3 has 18 amino acids. V gave up 5 bases and J gave up 3 bases; unmatched junction bases: 18. In nucleotides, the CDR3 is TGTGCCAGCAGCATTCGACAGGGCTCAGGTGGGACGTACACTGAAGCTTTCTTT. Protein: CASSIRQGSGGTYTEAFF. Supplemented by reference TRBV7-9 and TRBJ1-1, the full variable domain reads DTGVSQNPRHKITKRGQNVTFRCDPISEHNRLYWYRQTLGQGPEFLTYFQNEAQLEKSRLLSDRFSAERPKGSFSTLEIQRTEQGDSAMYLCASSIRQGSGGTYTEAFFGQGTRLTVV.

The rearrangement links TRBV5-5 to TRBJ2-2, with 9 bases lining up with TRBD1. CDR1 SGHKS and CDR2 YYEKEE come from the germline V gene (reference sequence). The CDR3 totals 16 residues. J lost 0 bases, V lost 6 bases, and 6 bases had no gene match. The CDR3 bases are TGTGCCAGCATCACGGACAGGGGCGCGAACACCGGGGAGCTGTTTTTT. Translating gives CASITDRGANTGELFF.

The chain joins TRBV28 to TRBJ1-6, with D uncertain. The CDR3 runs 17 residues. Germline V gene lookup returns CDR1 MDHEN and CDR2 SYDVKM. Trimming removed 5 bases at V and 5 bases at J, with 19 bases between. CDR3 coding DNA: TGTGCCAGCAGTCCCTCGGGGAGATTTATGAATAATTCACCCCTCCACTTT. Protein: CASSPSGRFMNNSPLHF.

V usage is TRBV4-3 and J usage is TRBJ1-2, with 8 bases aligning to TRBD1. J was trimmed by 4 bases and V by 0 bases; bases with no gene match: 13. The CDR3 runs to 18 residues. Germline-derived CDR1 and CDR2 are LGHNA and YSLEER. The CDR3 loop is CASSQDIFQGQALYGYTF. CDR3 coding DNA: TGCGCCAGCAGCCAAGATATTTTTCAGGGACAGGCCCTCTATGGCTACACCTTC.

The chain combines TRBV7-2 with TRBJ2-7; D not certain. The germline CDR1 and CDR2 sequences are SGHTA and FQGNSA. CDR3 length: 12 amino acids. The V end was cut by 5 bases, the J end by 6 bases, with 11 bases between. CDR3 bases: TGTGCCAGCAGCATTGGTAAGGGCGAGCAGTACTTC. It translates to CASSIGKGEQYF.

The rearrangement joins TRBV27 to TRBJ2-5, with 7 bases fitting TRBD2. This CDR3 contains 16 residues. The germline V gene has CDR1 MNHEY and CDR2 SMNVEV (reference sequence). The trim removed 5 bases at V and 2 bases at J, leaving 11 bases unmatched. The CDR3 loop reads CASSPIYNGGQETQYF. The CDR3 coding sequence is TGTGCCAGCAGTCCGATATATAACGGGGGGCAAGAGACCCAGTACTTC.

V gene TRBV11-2 combines with J gene TRBJ2-1; 8 bases are a match to TRBD2. CDR1 and CDR2 from the germline V gene are SGHAT and FQNNGV. With V trimmed by 4 bases and J by 0 bases, 5 bases remained unmatched. This CDR3 spans 16 amino acids. The CDR3 DNA is TGTGCCAGCAGCTCACAGCTAGCGGGCTCCTACAATGAGCAGTTCTTC. Translated: CASSSQLAGSYNEQFF.

The count of this clone is one. The CDR3 reads CATSLLGTRSTDTQYF. The DNA of the CDR3 is TGTGCCACCTCCCTCCTTGGAACTAGATCCACAGATACGCAGTATTTT. This rearrangement joins TRBV11-2 to TRBJ2-3, with D maybe TRBD2 (5 bases). The CDR3 loop spans 16 amino acids. Germline V gives CDR1 SGHAT, CDR2 FQNNGV. V lost 10 bases to trimming and J lost 2 bases, with 22 bases between them.

This sequence joins TRBV5-1 and TRBJ1-6; D uncertain. Trimming took off 0 bases at V and 6 bases at J, with 13 bases between the two ends. Germline values: CDR1 SGHRS, CDR2 YFSETQ. This CDR3 is built from 16 residues. Written as DNA, the CDR3 is TGCGCCAGCAGCTTGGCGGCCGGGGAAGGTAATTCACCCCTCCACTTT. It is translated as CASSLAAGEGNSPLHF. Using reference TRBV5-1 and TRBJ1-6 for the parts outside the CDR3, the full variable domain is KAGVTQTPRYLIKTRGQQVTLSCSPISGHRSVSWYQQTPGQGLQFLFEYFSETQRNKGNFPGRFSGRQFSNSRSEMNVSTLELGDSALYLCASSLAAGEGNSPLHFGNGTRLTVT.

This clone occurred once. The chain is built from TRBV28 and TRBJ1-1; D not certain. This CDR3 has 15 residues. From germline, CDR1 is MDHEN and CDR2 SYDVKM. Trimming cost V 3 bases and J 4 bases, with 15 bases left between them. The CDR3 loop reads CASSFIREVGTEAFF. In DNA, the CDR3 is TGTGCCAGCAGTTTTATTAGGGAGGTAGGCACTGAAGCTTTCTTT.

J is TRBJ2-5 and V is TRBV6-2 or TRBV6-3; 10 bases map to TRBD1. Germline trimming cut 2 bases from V and 4 bases from J; bases unmatched to any gene: 13. The CDR3 sequence is 18 residues long. Germline-derived CDR1 and CDR2 are MNHEY and SVGEGT. This chain's CDR3 is CASSYATGGVKSLETQYF. The CDR3 nucleotides are TGTGCCAGCAGTTACGCGACAGGGGGCGTTAAGTCGTTAGAGACCCAGTACTTC.

Only one count was recorded for this clone. In DNA form, the CDR3 reads TGTGCCAGCAGTTTATACGCAGCTAACTATGGCTACACCTTC. Translating it yields CASSLYAANYGYTF. The chain is built from TRBV27 and TRBJ1-2; D is undetermined. Germline loops: CDR1 MNHEY, CDR2 SMNVEV (reference sequence). The CDR3 has 14 residues. The germline V and J ends were trimmed by 1 base and 0 bases, with 6 bases remaining between them.

The gene calls are TRBV7-6 and TRBJ1-6; 7 bases agree with TRBD1. CDR3 length: 16 residues. V lost 1 base to trimming and J lost 6 bases; unmatched junction nucleotides: 6. Germline values: CDR1 SGHVS, CDR2 FNYEAQ. For the CDR3, the DNA is TGTGCCAGCAGCTTAGGCTCCGGGACAGCTAATTCACCCCTCCACTTT. Its protein product is CASSLGSGTANSPLHF. Filled out from reference TRBV7-6 and TRBJ1-6, the complete variable domain reads GAGVSQSPRYKVTKRGQDVALRCDPISGHVSLYWYRQALGQGPEFLTYFNYEAQQDKSGLPNDRFSAERPEGSISTLTIQRTEQRDSAMYRCASSLGSGTANSPLHFGNGTRLTVT.

The rearrangement uses TRBV6-5 and TRBJ1-2; D possibly corresponds to TRBD1 (6 bases). V was trimmed by 2 bases and J by 6 bases, leaving 10 bases between them. Germline V lookup: CDR1 MNHEY, CDR2 SVGAGI. The CDR3 extends over 13 amino acids. The CDR3 region is CASSYEHRDGYTF. CDR3 DNA sequence: TGTGCCAGCAGTTACGAGCACAGGGATGGCTACACCTTC.

The CDR3 DNA is TGTGCCAGCACCGCTCGACTAGCGGGAATCTACGAGCAGTACTTC. Amino acid sequence: CASTARLAGIYEQYF. This chain uses TRBV27 with TRBJ2-7, with 11 bases aligning to TRBD2. This CDR3 has 15 residues. After removal of 7 bases from V and 3 bases from J, the junction contained 8 bases not matched to a gene. CDR1 is MNHEY, CDR2 SMNVEV, per germline (reference sequence).

This sequence joins TRBV7-9 and TRBJ2-1; D is tentatively TRBD1 or TRBD2 (6 bases each). V dropped 2 bases and J dropped 0 bases, with 11 bases sitting between them. Germline values: CDR1 SEHNR, CDR2 FQNEAQ (reference sequence). The CDR3 has 16 residues. CDR3 loop: CASSLRGDDSYNEQFF. CDR3 in DNA: TGTGCCAGCAGCTTAAGGGGGGACGACTCCTACAATGAGCAGTTCTTC.